This TCR beta chain was retrieved from a study of cytomegalovirus exposure and HLA in healthy donors. The primer mix had 60 Vbeta and 13 Jbeta primers. TCRdb keeps only in-frame clones here, not all; method: immunoSEQ multiplex PCR. The sample has 150,000 to 200,000 clones, around three quarters seen once; the top ten hold approximately 1%. At collection, donors were nominally healthy, but unrecorded immune exposures were probable. The specimen sequenced was PBMCs. The sequence derives from a woman in her thirties or forties in good health and CMV-seronegative.

The CDR3 DNA sequence: TGTGCCAGCAGCTTAGAAGGGGCGGGCTACACCTTC. Amino acids: CASSLEGAGYTF. The rearrangement uses TRBV11-2 and TRBJ1-2, with D possibly TRBD1 on 5 matching bases. The CDR3 length is 12 residues. V lost 0 bases, J lost 8 bases, and 7 bases lay in between. Germline CDR1 and CDR2: SGHAT and FQNNGV. The full variable domain, completed using reference TRBV11-2 and TRBJ1-2, is EAGVAQSPRYKIIEKRQSVAFWCNPISGHATLYWYQQILGQGPKLLIQFQNNGVVDDSQLPKDRFSAERLKGVDSTLKIQPAKLEDSAVYLCASSLEGAGYTFGSGTRLTVV.